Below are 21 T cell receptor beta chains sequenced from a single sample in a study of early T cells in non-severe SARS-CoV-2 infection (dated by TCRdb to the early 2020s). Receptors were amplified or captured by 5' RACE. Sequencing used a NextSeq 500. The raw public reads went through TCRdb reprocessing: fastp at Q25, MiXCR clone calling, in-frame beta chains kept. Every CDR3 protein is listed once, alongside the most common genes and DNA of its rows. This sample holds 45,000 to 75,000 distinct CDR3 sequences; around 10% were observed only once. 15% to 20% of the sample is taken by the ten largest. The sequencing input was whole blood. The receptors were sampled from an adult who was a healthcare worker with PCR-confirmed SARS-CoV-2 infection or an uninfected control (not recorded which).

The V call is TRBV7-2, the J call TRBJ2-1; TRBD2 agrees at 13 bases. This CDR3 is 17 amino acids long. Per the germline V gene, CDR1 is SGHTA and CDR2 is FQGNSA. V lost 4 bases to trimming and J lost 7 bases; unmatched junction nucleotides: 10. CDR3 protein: CASSSSRTSGRSNEQFF. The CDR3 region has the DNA TGTGCCAGCAGCTCAAGCCGGACTAGCGGGAGAAGTAATGAGCAGTTCTTC.

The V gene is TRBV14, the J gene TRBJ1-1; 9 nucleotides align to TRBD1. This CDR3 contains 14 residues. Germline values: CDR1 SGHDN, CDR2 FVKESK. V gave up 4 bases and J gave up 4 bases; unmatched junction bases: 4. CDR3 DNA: TGTGCCAGCAGCCCTAGACAGGGGGGCACTGAAGCTTTCTTT. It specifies CASSPRQGGTEAFF. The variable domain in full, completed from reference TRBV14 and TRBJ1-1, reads EAGVTQFPSHSVIEKGQTVTLRCDPISGHDNLYWYRRVMGKEIKFLLHFVKESKQDESGMPNNRFLAERTGGTYSTLKVQPAELEDSGVYFCASSPRQGGTEAFFGQGTRLTVV.

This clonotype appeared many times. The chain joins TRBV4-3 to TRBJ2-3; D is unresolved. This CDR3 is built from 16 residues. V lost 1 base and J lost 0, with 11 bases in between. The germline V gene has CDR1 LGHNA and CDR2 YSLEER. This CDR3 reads CASSQGGQLSTDTQYF. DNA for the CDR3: TGCGCCAGCAGCCAAGGTGGGCAGCTTAGCACAGATACGCAGTATTTT.

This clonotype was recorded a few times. CDR3 sequence (DNA): TGTGCCAGCAGTAGGACGAGCTCCTACAATGAGCAGTTCTTC. This encodes CASSRTSSYNEQFF. The rearrangement links TRBV28 to TRBJ2-1; D gene ambiguous. Deletions cut 5 bases from V and 0 bases from J, with 8 bases between. In germline, CDR1 is MDHEN, CDR2 SYDVKM. The CDR3 is made up of 14 amino acids.

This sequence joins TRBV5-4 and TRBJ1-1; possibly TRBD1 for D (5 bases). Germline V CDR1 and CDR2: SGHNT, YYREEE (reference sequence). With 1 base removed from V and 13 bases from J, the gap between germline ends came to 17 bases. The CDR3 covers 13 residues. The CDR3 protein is CASSLIGGELGFF. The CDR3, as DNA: TGTGCCAGCAGCTTGATCGGGGGTGAGTTGGGTTTCTTT.

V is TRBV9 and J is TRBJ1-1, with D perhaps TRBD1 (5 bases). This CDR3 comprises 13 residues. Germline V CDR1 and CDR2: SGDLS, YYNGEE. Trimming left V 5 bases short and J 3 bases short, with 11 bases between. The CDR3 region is CASRRQGDTEAFF. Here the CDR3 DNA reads TGTGCCAGCAGGCGGCAGGGCGACACTGAAGCTTTCTTT.

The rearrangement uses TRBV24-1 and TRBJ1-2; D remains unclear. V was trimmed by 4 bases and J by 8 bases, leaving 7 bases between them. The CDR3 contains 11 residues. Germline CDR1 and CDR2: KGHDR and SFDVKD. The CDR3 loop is CATSDFRGYTF. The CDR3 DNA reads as TGTGCCACCAGTGACTTTCGAGGCTACACCTTC.

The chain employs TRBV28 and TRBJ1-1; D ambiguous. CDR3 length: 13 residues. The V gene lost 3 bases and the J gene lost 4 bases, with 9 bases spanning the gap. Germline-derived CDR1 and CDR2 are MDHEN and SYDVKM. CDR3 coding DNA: TGTGCCAGCAGTTTCAAGATGGGCACTGAAGCTTTCTTT. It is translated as CASSFKMGTEAFF.

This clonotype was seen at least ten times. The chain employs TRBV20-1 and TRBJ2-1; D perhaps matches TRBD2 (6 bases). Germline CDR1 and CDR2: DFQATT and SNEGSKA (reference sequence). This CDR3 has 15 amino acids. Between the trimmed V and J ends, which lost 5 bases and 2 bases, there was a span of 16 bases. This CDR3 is CSAESSGVAYNEQFF. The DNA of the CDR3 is TGCAGTGCTGAGTCTTCGGGAGTTGCCTACAATGAGCAGTTCTTC.

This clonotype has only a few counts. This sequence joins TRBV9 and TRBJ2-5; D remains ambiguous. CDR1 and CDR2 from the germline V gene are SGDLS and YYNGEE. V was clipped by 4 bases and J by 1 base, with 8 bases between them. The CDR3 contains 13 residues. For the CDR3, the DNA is TGTGCCAGCAGCCCACGGCGCCAAGAGACCCAGTACTTC. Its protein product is CASSPRRQETQYF. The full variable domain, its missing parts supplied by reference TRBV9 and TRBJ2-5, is DSGVTQTPKHLITATGQRVTLRCSPRSGDLSVYWYQQSLDQGLQFLIQYYNGEERAKGNILERFSAQQFPDLHSELNLSSLELGDSALYFCASSPRRQETQYFGPGTRLLVL.

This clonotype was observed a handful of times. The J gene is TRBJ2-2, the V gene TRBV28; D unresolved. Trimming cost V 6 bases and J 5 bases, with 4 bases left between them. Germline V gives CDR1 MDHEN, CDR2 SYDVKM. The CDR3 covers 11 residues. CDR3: CASRDTGELFF. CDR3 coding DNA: TGTGCCAGCAGGGATACCGGGGAGCTGTTTTTT.

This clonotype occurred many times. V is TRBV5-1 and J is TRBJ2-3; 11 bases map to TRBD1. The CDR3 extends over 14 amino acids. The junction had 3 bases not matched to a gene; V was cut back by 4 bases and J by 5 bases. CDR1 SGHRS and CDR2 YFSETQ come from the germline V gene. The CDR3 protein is CASSLGQGGDTQYF. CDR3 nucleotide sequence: TGCGCCAGCAGCCTGGGACAGGGGGGAGATACGCAGTATTTT.

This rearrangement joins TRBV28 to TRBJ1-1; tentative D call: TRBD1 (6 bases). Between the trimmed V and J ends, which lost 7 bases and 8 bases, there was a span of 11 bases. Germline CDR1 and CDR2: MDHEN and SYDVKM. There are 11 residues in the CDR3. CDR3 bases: TGTGCCAGCAACATACAGGGCGAAGCTTTCTTT. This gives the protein CASNIQGEAFF.

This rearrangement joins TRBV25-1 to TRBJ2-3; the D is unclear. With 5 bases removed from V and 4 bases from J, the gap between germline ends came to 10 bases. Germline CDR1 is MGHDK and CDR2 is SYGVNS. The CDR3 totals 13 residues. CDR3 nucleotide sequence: TGTGCCAGCAGTCCCAACAGCCCAGATACGCAGTATTTT. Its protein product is CASSPNSPDTQYF.

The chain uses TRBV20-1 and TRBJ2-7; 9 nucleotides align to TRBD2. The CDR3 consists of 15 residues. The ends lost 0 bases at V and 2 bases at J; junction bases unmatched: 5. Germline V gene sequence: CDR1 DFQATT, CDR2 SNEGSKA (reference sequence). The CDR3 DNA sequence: TGCAGTGCTAGAGATACCGGGACTAGCCCCTACGAGCAGTACTTC. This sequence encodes CSARDTGTSPYEQYF.

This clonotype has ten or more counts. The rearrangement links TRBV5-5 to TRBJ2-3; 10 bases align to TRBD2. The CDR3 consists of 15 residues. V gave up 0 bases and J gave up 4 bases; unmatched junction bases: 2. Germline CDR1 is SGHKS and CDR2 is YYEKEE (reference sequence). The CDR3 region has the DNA TGTGCCAGCAGCTTGGAAGGACTAGCGGCAGATACGCAGTATTTT. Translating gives CASSLEGLAADTQYF.

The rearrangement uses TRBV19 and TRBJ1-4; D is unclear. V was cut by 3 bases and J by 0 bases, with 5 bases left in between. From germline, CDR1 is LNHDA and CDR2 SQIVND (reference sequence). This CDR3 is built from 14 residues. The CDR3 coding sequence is TGTGCCAGTAGTATCTCCGCAACTAATGAAAAACTGTTTTTT. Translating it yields CASSISATNEKLFF.

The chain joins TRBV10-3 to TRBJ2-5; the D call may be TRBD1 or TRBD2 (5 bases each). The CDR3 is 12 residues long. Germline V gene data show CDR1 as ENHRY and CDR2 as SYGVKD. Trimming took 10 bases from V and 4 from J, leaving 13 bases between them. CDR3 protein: CATTPGRETQYF. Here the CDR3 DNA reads TGTGCCACCACCCCGGGGCGAGAGACCCAGTACTTC.

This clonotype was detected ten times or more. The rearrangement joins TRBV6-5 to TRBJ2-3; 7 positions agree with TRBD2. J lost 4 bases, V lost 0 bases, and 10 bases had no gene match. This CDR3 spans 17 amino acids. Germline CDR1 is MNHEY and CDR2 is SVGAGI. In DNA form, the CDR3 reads TGTGCCAGCAGTTACTCGAGCCAGCGGGATAGGTCAGATACGCAGTATTTT. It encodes CASSYSSQRDRSDTQYF.

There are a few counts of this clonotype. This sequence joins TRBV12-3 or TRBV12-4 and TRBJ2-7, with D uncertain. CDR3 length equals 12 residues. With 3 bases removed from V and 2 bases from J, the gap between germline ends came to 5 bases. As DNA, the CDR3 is TGTGCCAGCAGTTTTCGAACCTACGAGCAGTACTTC. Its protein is CASSFRTYEQYF.

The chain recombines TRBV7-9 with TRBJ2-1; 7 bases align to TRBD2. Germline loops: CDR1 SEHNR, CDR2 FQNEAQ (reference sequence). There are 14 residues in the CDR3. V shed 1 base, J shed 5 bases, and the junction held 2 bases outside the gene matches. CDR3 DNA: TGTGCCAGCAGCTTAGGGGACTATAACAATGAGCAGTTCTTC. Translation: CASSLGDYNNEQFF.